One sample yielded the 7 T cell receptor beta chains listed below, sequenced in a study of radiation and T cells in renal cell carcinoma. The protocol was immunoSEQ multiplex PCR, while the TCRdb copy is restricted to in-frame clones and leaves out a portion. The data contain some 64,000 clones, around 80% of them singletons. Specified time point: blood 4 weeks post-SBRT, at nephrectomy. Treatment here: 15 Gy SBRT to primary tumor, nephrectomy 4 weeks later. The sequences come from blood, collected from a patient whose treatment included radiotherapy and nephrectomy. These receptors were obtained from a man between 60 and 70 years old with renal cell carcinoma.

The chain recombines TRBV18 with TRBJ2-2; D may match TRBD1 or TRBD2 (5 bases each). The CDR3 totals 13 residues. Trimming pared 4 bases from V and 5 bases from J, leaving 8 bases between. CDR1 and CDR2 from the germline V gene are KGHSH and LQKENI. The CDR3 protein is CASSRDETGELFF. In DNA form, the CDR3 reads TGTGCCAGCTCACGGGACGAGACCGGGGAGCTGTTTTTT.

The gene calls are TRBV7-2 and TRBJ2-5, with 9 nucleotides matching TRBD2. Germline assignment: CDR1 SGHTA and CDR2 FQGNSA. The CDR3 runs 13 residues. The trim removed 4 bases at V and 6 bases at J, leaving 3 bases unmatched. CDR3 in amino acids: CASSSGLAKTQYF. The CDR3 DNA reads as TGTGCCAGCAGCTCCGGACTAGCGAAGACCCAGTACTTC.

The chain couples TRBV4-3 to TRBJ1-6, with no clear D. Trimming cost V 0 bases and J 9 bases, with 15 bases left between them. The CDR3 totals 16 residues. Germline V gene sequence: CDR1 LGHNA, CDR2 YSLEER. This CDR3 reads CASSQDFGVKGSPLHF. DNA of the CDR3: TGCGCCAGCAGCCAAGATTTTGGCGTTAAGGGTTCACCCCTCCACTTT.

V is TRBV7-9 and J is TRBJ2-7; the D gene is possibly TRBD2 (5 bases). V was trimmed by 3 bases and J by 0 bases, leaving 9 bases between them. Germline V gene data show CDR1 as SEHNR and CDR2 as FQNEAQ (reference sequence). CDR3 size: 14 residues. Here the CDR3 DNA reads TGTGCCAGCAGCTTTAGGGAGAGCTCCTACGAGCAGTACTTC. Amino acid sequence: CASSFRESSYEQYF.

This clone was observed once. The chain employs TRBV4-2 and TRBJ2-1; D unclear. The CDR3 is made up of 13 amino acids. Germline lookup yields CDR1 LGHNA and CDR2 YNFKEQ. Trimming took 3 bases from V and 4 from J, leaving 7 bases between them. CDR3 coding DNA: TGTGCCAGCAGCCAGGATGGATACAATGAGCAGTTCTTC. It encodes CASSQDGYNEQFF.

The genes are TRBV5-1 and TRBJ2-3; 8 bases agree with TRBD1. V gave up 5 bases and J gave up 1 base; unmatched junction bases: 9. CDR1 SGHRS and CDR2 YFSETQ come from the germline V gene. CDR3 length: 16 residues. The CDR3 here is CASRDRDRGRTDTQYF. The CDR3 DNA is TGCGCCAGCAGAGATCGAGACAGGGGTCGCACAGATACGCAGTATTTT.

CDR3 DNA sequence: TGTGCCAGTTCGGATTTGCCCTCGTGGACAGGGGATCAGCCCCAGCATTTT. Amino acid sequence: CASSDLPSWTGDQPQHF. This chain joins TRBV19 and TRBJ1-5; 9 bases match TRBD1. V lost 8 bases to trimming and J lost 5 bases; unmatched junction nucleotides: 16. The germline V gene has CDR1 LNHDA and CDR2 SQIVND (reference sequence). The CDR3 contains 17 residues.